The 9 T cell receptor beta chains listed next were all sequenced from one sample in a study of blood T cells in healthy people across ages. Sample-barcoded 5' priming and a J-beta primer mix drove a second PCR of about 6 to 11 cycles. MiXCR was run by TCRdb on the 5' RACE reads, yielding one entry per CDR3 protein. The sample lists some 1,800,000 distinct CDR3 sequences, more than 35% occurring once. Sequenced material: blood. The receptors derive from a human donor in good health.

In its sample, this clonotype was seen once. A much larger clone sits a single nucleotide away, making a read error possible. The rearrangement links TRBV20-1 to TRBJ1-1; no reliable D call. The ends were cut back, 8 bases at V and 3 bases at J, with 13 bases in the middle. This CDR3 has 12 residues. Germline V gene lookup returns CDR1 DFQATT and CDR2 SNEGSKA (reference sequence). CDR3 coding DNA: TGCAGTTCCCCAGACGGGGACACTGAAGCTTTCTTT. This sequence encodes CSSPDGDTEAFF.

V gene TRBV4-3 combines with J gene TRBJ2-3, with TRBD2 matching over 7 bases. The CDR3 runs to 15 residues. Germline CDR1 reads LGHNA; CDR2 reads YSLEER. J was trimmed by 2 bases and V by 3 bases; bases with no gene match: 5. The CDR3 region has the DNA TGCGCCAGCAGCCAGTCCGGACTAGACACAGATACGCAGTATTTT. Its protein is CASSQSGLDTDTQYF.

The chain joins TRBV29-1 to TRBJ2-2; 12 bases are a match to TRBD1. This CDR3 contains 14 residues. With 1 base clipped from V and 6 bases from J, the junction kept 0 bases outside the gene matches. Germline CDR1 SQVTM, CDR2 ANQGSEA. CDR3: CSVEGDRGPGELFF. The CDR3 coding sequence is TGCAGCGTTGAAGGGGACAGGGGGCCCGGGGAGCTGTTTTTT.

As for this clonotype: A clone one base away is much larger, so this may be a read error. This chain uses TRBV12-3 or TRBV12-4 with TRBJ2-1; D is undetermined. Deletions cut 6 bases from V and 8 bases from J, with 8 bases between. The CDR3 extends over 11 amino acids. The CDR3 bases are TGTGCCAGCAGCCGATACGATGAGCAGTTCTTC. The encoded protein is CASSRYDEQFF.

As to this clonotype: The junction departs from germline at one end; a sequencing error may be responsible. In nucleotides, the CDR3 is TGCGCCAGCAGCCAAGACGGTATCTTACGGCAGGGAGGAGTAGGCTATACCTTC. As protein: CASSQDGILRQGGVGYTF. The chain links TRBV4-3 to TRBJ1-2; D is possibly TRBD1 (5 bases). Germline-derived CDR1 and CDR2 are LGHNA and YSLEER. The CDR3 sequence is 18 residues long.

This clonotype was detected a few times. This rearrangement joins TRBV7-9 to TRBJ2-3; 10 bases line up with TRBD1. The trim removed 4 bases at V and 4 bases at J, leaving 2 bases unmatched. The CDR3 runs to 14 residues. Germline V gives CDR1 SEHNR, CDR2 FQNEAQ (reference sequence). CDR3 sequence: CASSYGTGADTQYF. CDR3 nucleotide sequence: TGTGCCAGCAGCTACGGGACAGGGGCAGATACGCAGTATTTT.

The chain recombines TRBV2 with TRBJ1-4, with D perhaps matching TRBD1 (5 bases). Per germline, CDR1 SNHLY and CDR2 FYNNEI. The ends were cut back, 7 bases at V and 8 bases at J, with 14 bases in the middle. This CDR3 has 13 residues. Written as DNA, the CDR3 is TGTGCCAGCATAGGAGGGGCGAGGGAAAAACTGTTTTTT. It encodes CASIGGAREKLFF.

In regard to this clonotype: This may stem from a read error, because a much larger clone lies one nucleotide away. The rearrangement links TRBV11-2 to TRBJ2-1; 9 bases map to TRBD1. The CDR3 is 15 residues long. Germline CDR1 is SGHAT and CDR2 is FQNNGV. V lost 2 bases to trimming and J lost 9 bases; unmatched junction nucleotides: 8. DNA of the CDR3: TGTGCCAGCAGCTTACAGACAGGGGGGGACAGTGAGCAGTTCTTC. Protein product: CASSLQTGGDSEQFF.

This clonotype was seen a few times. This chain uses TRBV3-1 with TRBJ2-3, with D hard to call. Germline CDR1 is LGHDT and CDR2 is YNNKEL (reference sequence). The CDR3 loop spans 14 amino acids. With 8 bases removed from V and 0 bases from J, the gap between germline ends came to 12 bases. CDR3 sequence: CASGSYSSTDTQYF. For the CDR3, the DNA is TGTGCCAGCGGAAGCTATTCCAGCACAGATACGCAGTATTTT.